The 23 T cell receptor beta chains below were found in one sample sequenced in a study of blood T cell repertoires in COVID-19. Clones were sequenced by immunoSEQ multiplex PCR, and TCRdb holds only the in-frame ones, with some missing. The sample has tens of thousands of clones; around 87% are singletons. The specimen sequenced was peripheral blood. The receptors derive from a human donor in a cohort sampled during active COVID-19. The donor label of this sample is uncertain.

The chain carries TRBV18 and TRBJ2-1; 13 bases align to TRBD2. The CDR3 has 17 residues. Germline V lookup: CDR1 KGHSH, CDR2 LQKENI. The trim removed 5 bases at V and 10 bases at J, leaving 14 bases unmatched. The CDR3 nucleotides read TGTGCCAGCTCAGGGACGGGTCCGGGACTAGCGGGAAACGAGCAGTTCTTC. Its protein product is CASSGTGPGLAGNEQFF.

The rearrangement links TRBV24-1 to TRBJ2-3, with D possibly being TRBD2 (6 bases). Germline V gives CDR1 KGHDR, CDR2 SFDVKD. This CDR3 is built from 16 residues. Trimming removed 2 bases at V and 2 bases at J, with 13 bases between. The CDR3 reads CATSDWSSGYTDTQYF. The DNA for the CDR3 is TGTGCCACCAGTGATTGGAGTAGCGGCTACACAGATACGCAGTATTTT.

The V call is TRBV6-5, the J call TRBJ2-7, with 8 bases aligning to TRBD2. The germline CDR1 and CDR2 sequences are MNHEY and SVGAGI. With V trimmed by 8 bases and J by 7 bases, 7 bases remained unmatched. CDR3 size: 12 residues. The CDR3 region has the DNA TGTGCCAGCGAAGCGGGAGTTGGTGAGCAGTACTTC. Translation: CASEAGVGEQYF.

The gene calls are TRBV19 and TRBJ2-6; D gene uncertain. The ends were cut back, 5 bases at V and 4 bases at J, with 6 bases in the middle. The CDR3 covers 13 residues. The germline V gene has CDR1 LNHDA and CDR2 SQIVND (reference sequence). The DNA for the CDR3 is TGTGCCAGTAGTCCTCAGGGGGCCAACGTCCTGACTTTC. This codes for CASSPQGANVLTF.

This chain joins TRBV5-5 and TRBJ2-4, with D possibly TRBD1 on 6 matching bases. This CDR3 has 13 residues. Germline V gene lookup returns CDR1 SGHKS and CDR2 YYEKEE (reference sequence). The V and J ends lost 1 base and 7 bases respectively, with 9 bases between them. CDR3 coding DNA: TGTGCCAGCAGCTTGACAGGGTACAACATTCAGTACTTC. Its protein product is CASSLTGYNIQYF.

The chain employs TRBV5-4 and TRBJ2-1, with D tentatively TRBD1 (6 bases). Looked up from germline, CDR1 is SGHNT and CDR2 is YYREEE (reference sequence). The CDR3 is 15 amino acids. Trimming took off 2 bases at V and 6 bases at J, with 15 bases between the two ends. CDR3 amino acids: CASSFGQIGFNEQFF. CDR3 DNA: TGTGCCAGCAGCTTCGGACAGATTGGGTTCAATGAGCAGTTCTTC.

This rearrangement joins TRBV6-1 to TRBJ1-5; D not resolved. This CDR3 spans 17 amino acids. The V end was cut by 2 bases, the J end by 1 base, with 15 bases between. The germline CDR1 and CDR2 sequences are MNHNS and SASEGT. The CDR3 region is CASSESLGGGSNQPQHF. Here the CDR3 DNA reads TGTGCCAGCAGTGAATCACTGGGAGGAGGGAGCAATCAGCCCCAGCATTTT.

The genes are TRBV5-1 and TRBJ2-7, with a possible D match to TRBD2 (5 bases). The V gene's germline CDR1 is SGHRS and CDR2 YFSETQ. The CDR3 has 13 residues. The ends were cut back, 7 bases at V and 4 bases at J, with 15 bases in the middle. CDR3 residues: CASAEGVFYEQYF. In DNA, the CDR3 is TGCGCCAGCGCCGAGGGCGTCTTTTACGAGCAGTACTTC.

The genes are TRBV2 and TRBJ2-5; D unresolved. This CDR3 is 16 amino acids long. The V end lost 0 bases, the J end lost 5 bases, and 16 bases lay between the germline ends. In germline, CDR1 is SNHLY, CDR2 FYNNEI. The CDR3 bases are TGTGCCAGCAGTGAAGCCCCAGGTCTACTTGGGGAGACCCAGTACTTC. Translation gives CASSEAPGLLGETQYF.

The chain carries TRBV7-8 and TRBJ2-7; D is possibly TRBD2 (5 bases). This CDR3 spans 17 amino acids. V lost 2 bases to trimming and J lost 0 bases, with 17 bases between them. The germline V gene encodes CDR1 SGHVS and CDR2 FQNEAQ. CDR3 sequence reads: CASSLRPTTGNSYEQYF. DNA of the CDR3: TGTGCCAGCAGCTTAAGGCCCACTACGGGGAACTCCTACGAGCAGTACTTC.

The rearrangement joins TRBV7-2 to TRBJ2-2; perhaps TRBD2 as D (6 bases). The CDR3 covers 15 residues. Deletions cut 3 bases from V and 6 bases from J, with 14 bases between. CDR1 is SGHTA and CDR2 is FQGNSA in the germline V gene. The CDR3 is CASSLGTHDAGELFF. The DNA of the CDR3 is TGTGCCAGCAGCTTGGGGACTCACGACGCCGGGGAGCTGTTTTTT.

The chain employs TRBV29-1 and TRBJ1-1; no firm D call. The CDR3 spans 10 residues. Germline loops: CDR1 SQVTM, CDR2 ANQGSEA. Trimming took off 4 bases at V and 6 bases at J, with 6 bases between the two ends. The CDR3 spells CSVGPAEAFF. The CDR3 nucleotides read TGCAGCGTTGGTCCCGCTGAAGCTTTCTTT.

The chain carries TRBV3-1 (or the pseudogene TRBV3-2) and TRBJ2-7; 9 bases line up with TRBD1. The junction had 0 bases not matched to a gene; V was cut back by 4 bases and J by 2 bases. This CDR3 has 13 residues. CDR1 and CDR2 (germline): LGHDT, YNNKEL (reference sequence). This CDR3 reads CASSRDRAYEQYF. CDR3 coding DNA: TGTGCCAGCAGCCGGGACAGGGCCTACGAGCAGTACTTC.

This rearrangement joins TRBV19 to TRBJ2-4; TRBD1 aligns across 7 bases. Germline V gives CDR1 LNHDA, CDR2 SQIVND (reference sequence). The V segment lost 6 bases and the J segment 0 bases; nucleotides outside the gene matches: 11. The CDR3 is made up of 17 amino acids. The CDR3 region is CASRLTGLGVAKNIQYF. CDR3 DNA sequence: TGTGCCAGTAGGTTGACAGGGCTAGGCGTAGCCAAAAACATTCAGTACTTC. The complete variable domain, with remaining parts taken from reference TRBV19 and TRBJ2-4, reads DGGITQSPKYLFRKEGQNVTLSCEQNLNHDAMYWYRQDPGQGLRLIYYSQIVNDFQKGDIAEGYSVSREKKESFPLTVTSAQKNPTAFYLCASRLTGLGVAKNIQYFGAGTRLSVL.

CDR3 residues: CASSRLDTGELFF. Written as DNA, the CDR3 is TGTGCCAGCAGTAGACTTGACACCGGGGAGCTGTTTTTT. The chain combines TRBV6-5 with TRBJ2-2; D is uncertain. Germline assignment: CDR1 MNHEY and CDR2 SVGAGI. V was shortened by 5 bases and J by 3 bases, with 7 bases between the two germline ends. There are 13 residues in the CDR3.

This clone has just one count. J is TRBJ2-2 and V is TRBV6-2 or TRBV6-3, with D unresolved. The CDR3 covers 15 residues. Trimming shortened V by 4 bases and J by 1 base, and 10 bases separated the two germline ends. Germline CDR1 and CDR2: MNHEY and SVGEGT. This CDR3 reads CASSLGRKNTGELFF. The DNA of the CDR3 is TGTGCCAGCAGTTTGGGCAGGAAGAACACCGGGGAGCTGTTTTTT.

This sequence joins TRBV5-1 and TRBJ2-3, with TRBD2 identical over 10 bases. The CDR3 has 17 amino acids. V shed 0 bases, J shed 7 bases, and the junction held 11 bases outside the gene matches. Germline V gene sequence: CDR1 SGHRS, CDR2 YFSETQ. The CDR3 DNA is TGCGCCAGCAGCTTGGTCGCAGCGGGAGGGCCAAGGAATACGCAGTATTTT. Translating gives CASSLVAAGGPRNTQYF.

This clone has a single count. In DNA form, the CDR3 reads TGTGCCAGCAGCCACCCACCCGGGACCCAGTACTTC. Protein product: CASSHPPGTQYF. The chain links TRBV3-1 (or the pseudogene TRBV3-2) to TRBJ2-5; D is ambiguous. The germline CDR1 and CDR2 sequences are LGHDT and YNNKEL (reference sequence). The CDR3 is made up of 12 amino acids. Trimming left V 3 bases short and J 7 bases short, with 9 bases between.

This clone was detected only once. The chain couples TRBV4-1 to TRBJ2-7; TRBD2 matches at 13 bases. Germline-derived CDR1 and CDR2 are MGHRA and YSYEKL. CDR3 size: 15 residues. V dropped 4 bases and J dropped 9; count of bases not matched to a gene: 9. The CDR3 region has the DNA TGCGCCAGCAGCCTCGCCGGGACTAGCGGGATCGTGCAGTACTTC. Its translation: CASSLAGTSGIVQYF.

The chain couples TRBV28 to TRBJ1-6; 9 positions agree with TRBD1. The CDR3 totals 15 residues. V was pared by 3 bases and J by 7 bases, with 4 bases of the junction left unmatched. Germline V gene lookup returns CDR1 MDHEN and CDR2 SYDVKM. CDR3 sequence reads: CASSLWTGENSPLHF. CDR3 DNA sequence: TGTGCCAGCAGTTTGTGGACAGGGGAAAATTCACCCCTCCACTTT.

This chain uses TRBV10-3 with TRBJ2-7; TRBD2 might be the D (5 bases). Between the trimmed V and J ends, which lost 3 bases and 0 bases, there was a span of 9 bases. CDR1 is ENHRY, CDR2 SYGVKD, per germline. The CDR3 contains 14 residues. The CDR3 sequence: CAISDTRDSYEQYF. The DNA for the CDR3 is TGTGCCATCAGTGACACCCGGGACTCCTACGAGCAGTACTTC.

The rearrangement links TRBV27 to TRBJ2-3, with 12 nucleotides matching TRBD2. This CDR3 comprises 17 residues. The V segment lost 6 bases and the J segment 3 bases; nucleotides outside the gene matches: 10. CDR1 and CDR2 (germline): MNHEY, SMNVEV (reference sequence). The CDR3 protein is CASSRGLAGYRTDTQYF. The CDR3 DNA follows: TGTGCCAGCAGCCGCGGACTAGCGGGATATAGAACAGATACGCAGTATTTT.

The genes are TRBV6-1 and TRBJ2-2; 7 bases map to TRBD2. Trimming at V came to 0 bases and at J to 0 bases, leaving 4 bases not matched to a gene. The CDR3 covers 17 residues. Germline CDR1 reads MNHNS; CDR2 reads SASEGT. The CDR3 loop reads CASSEAVLAANTGELFF. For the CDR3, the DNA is TGTGCCAGCAGTGAAGCGGTCCTAGCGGCGAACACCGGGGAGCTGTTTTTT.